Below, 28 T cell receptor beta chains from the same sample are listed, as sequenced in a study of a mutant IDH1 vaccine in newly diagnosed glioma. The data were produced by immunoSEQ multiplex PCR, yet TCRdb's version contains in-frame clones alone and is incomplete. The sample yields approximately 60,000 clones, about three quarters seen once. No antigen has been assigned to these receptors. Time point reported: week 23, last vaccination. Vaccination comprised doses that each held 300 ug of mutant IDH1 20-mer peptide, plus topical imiquimod. Source: PBMCs, taken from a glioma patient whose treatment included an IDH1 peptide vaccine. Every receptor here comes from a woman between 40 and 50 years old with glioma. Some clones in this sample may be carry-over from other donors' samples.

This chain links TRBV6-1 with TRBJ1-2; D ambiguous. Between the trimmed V and J ends, which lost 7 bases and 2 bases, there was a span of 17 bases. Per the germline V gene, CDR1 is MNHNS and CDR2 is SASEGT. The CDR3 extends over 15 amino acids. CDR3 sequence (DNA): TGTGCCAGCACCCCGTCGAGGACCATAAACTATGGCTACACCTTC. This encodes CASTPSRTINYGYTF.

V is TRBV6-5 and J is TRBJ2-7; 9 nucleotides agree with TRBD1. CDR3 length: 15 amino acids. Germline V lookup: CDR1 MNHEY, CDR2 SVGAGI. With 0 bases clipped from V and 2 bases from J, the junction kept 2 bases outside the gene matches. The CDR3 nucleotides read TGTGCCAGCAGTTACTCGAACAGGGGGCCCTACGAGCAGTACTTC. Translated, it gives CASSYSNRGPYEQYF.

The J gene is TRBJ2-1, the V gene TRBV7-9, with 8 nucleotides matching TRBD1. Germline lookup yields CDR1 SEHNR and CDR2 FQNEAQ (reference sequence). The CDR3 consists of 16 residues. The V gene end was trimmed by 8 bases and the J gene end by 0 bases; junction bases not matched to a gene: 9. CDR3 loop: CASPRGPMSSYNEQFF. DNA for the CDR3: TGTGCCAGCCCCAGGGGGCCCATGAGCTCCTACAATGAGCAGTTCTTC.

In this sample, this clone turned up a few times. CDR3 residues: CAWSTGVNQPQHF. CDR3 bases: TGTGCCTGGAGTACTGGGGTCAATCAGCCCCAGCATTTT. The chain uses TRBV30 and TRBJ1-5; D unclear. Germline V lookup: CDR1 GTSNPN, CDR2 SVGIG (reference sequence). The CDR3 length is 13 residues. Trimming cost V 2 bases and J 3 bases, with 8 bases left between them.

The chain employs TRBV10-1 and TRBJ2-2; D gene uncertain. Germline V gene data show CDR1 as WNHNN and CDR2 as SYGVQD (reference sequence). V dropped 0 bases and J dropped 3 bases, with 5 bases sitting between them. This CDR3 has 14 amino acids. In DNA, the CDR3 is TGCGCCAGCAGTGAGTCGACCCACACCGGGGAGCTGTTTTTT. Amino acid sequence: CASSESTHTGELFF.

The chain combines TRBV7-2 with TRBJ1-6, with a weak D call TRBD1 (5 bases). The CDR3 runs to 15 residues. Germline CDR1 and CDR2: SGHTA and FQGNSA. The ends were cut back, 6 bases at V and 0 bases at J, with 9 bases in the middle. DNA for the CDR3: TGTGCCAGCAGTCCTGACAGCTCCTATAATTCACCCCTCCACTTT. Amino acids: CASSPDSSYNSPLHF.

The genes are TRBV6-6 and TRBJ1-1, with 8 positions matching TRBD1. V shed 6 bases, J shed 3 bases, and the junction held 6 bases outside the gene matches. The CDR3 length is 14 residues. Per the germline V gene, CDR1 is MNHNY and CDR2 is SVGAGI (reference sequence). DNA for the CDR3: TGTGCCAGCAGGCTGACAGGGGACGACACTGAAGCTTTCTTT. It translates to CASRLTGDDTEAFF.

The rearrangement links TRBV4-3 to TRBJ2-7; TRBD1 matches at 10 bases. With V trimmed by 3 bases and J by 3 bases, 5 bases remained unmatched. The CDR3 is 15 amino acids. Germline V CDR1 and CDR2: LGHNA, YSLEER. The DNA of the CDR3 is TGCGCCAGCAGCCAGGGGACAGGGGTTGGCTACGAGCAGTACTTC. It is translated as CASSQGTGVGYEQYF.

The CDR3 region has the DNA TGTGCCAGCAGCGCCAAATCCGGGGACAGGGGGCCGGCTACTAATGAAAAACTGTTTTTT. This codes for CASSAKSGDRGPATNEKLFF. The rearrangement joins TRBV21-1 to TRBJ1-4; the D call TRBD1 from the table was never checked on the DNA. TRBV21-1 is classified as a pseudogene. This CDR3 region has 20 residues.

The chain joins TRBV6-5 to TRBJ1-5; possible D gene TRBD1, 6 bases. CDR3 size: 14 residues. V was pared by 6 bases and J by 4 bases, with 13 bases between. Germline CDR1 and CDR2: MNHEY and SVGAGI. CDR3 sequence reads: CASSPDRRNQPQHF. The CDR3 region has the DNA TGTGCCAGCAGCCCGGACAGACGAAATCAGCCCCAGCATTTT.

The chain employs TRBV2 and TRBJ2-1; D is undetermined. The germline V gene encodes CDR1 SNHLY and CDR2 FYNNEI. V was shortened by 7 bases and J by 4 bases, with 14 bases between the two germline ends. CDR3 length: 14 residues. The CDR3 sequence is CASNSRTPYNEQFF. As DNA, the CDR3 is TGTGCCAGCAATTCGCGGACGCCGTACAATGAGCAGTTCTTC.

The V gene is TRBV7-9, the J gene TRBJ2-1, with D perhaps TRBD2 (5 bases). V lost 5 bases, J lost 7 bases, and 15 bases lay in between. This CDR3 has 14 residues. Germline lookup yields CDR1 SEHNR and CDR2 FQNEAQ (reference sequence). In DNA form, the CDR3 reads TGTGCCAGCAGCCTCCCGGGATGGGAGAATGAGCAGTTCTTC. It encodes CASSLPGWENEQFF.

The CDR3 nucleotides read TGTGCCAGCCGGGGGGGCCTAGAAGAGCAGTACTTC. Protein: CASRGGLEEQYF. The chain employs TRBV27 and TRBJ2-7; 8 bases line up with TRBD2. CDR3 length equals 12 residues. V was clipped by 8 bases and J by 7 bases; unmatched bases: 7. Germline CDR1 reads MNHEY; CDR2 reads SMNVEV (reference sequence).

The V gene is TRBV7-2, the J gene TRBJ2-3; 8 nucleotides align to TRBD2. Germline-derived CDR1 and CDR2 are SGHTA and FQGNSA. The CDR3 sequence is 14 residues long. V gave up 6 bases and J gave up 5 bases; unmatched junction bases: 7. The CDR3 protein is CASSVAGGKDTQYF. The DNA for the CDR3 is TGTGCCAGCAGTGTGGCGGGGGGAAAAGATACGCAGTATTTT.

This clone has only a few counts. The CDR3 loop is CASSPGLVSNTEAFF. As DNA, the CDR3 is TGTGCCAGCTCACCGGGACTGGTGTCGAACACTGAAGCTTTCTTT. The gene calls are TRBV18 and TRBJ1-1; D perhaps matches TRBD1 (5 bases). Germline V gene sequence: CDR1 KGHSH, CDR2 LQKENI. The CDR3 is 15 residues long. Trimming took 3 bases from V and 1 from J, leaving 12 bases between them.

This chain links TRBV4-3 with TRBJ2-4; tentatively, D is TRBD1 (5 bases). V lost 3 bases to trimming and J lost 2 bases, with 20 bases between them. The CDR3 covers 18 residues. CDR1 and CDR2 (germline): LGHNA, YSLEER. CDR3 coding DNA: TGCGCCAGCAGCCAGGGGTCCCCGACAGAGTGGTCCAAAAACATTCAGTACTTC. Translating gives CASSQGSPTEWSKNIQYF.

The V and J genes are TRBV19 and TRBJ2-7, with D possibly being TRBD1 (6 bases). The germline gives CDR1 LNHDA, CDR2 SQIVND (reference sequence). Trimming left V 5 bases short and J 3 bases short, with 14 bases between. The CDR3 extends over 14 amino acids. As DNA, the CDR3 is TGTGCCAGTAGTGTCCCAGGGGCCTACTACGAGCAGTACTTC. Amino acid sequence: CASSVPGAYYEQYF.

The V call is TRBV7-8, the J call TRBJ1-3, with D perhaps matching TRBD1 (5 bases). In germline, CDR1 is SGHVS, CDR2 FQNEAQ. This CDR3 is built from 14 residues. V was trimmed by 0 bases and J by 6 bases, leaving 9 bases between them. CDR3 amino acids: CASSLAGGINTIYF. The CDR3, as DNA: TGTGCCAGCAGCTTAGCGGGGGGAATAAACACCATATATTTT.

The V call is TRBV7-6, the J call TRBJ1-1, with TRBD1 matching over 9 bases. The CDR3 extends over 16 amino acids. Germline CDR1 is SGHVS and CDR2 is FNYEAQ. The V gene end was trimmed by 5 bases and the J gene end by 0 bases; junction bases not matched to a gene: 7. CDR3 sequence reads: CASSPTGGAVNTEAFF. The CDR3 region has the DNA TGTGCCAGCAGCCCAACAGGGGGCGCGGTGAACACTGAAGCTTTCTTT.

This clone showed up just a few times. The J gene is TRBJ1-2, the V gene TRBV18, with D possibly TRBD1 on 5 matching bases. Germline V gene data show CDR1 as KGHSH and CDR2 as LQKENI. The CDR3 has 13 residues. The germline V and J ends were trimmed by 5 bases and 7 bases, with 14 bases remaining between them. The CDR3 coding sequence is TGTGCCAGCTCAATCCCTGGGGGAGGTGGCTACACCTTC. This translates into CASSIPGGGGYTF. The variable domain in full, with the rest retrieved from reference TRBV18 and TRBJ1-2, is NAGVMQNPRHLVRRRGQEARLRCSPMKGHSHVYWYRQLPEEGLKFMVYLQKENIIDESGMPKERFSAEFPKEGPSILRIQQVVRGDSAAYFCASSIPGGGGYTFGSGTRLTVV.

V is TRBV27 and J is TRBJ2-7; D perhaps matches TRBD1 (6 bases). V was shortened by 10 bases and J by 0 bases, with 19 bases between the two germline ends. The CDR3 covers 15 residues. Germline CDR1 MNHEY, CDR2 SMNVEV (reference sequence). The CDR3 loop is CATKEEAGDSYEQYF. DNA of the CDR3: TGTGCCACCAAAGAGGAGGCAGGGGACTCCTACGAGCAGTACTTC.

This chain joins TRBV5-6 and TRBJ1-4, with 7 bases lining up with TRBD1. This CDR3 has 14 amino acids. Germline CDR1 SGHDT, CDR2 YYEEEE. The V gene end was trimmed by 0 bases and the J gene end by 8 bases; junction bases not matched to a gene: 4. In nucleotides, the CDR3 is TGTGCCAGCAGCTTGGAGGGGGCAGGGGAAAAACTGTTTTTT. Translated: CASSLEGAGEKLFF.

The V and J genes are TRBV19 and TRBJ1-1; 9 positions agree with TRBD1. Germline V gene lookup returns CDR1 LNHDA and CDR2 SQIVND (reference sequence). CDR3 size: 13 residues. Trimming took 8 bases from V and 1 from J; bases not matched to a gene: 2. DNA of the CDR3: TGTGCCAGTCTGGGACAGGGGAACACTGAAGCTTTCTTT. It yields the protein CASLGQGNTEAFF.

This clone was detected once. V and J are TRBV2 and TRBJ2-7, with TRBD1 matching over 9 bases. Germline lookup yields CDR1 SNHLY and CDR2 FYNNEI. The CDR3 is 14 amino acids. J was trimmed by 2 bases and V by 8 bases; bases with no gene match: 7. This CDR3 is CASEGQGSPYEQYF. CDR3 nucleotide sequence: TGTGCCAGCGAAGGACAGGGGTCCCCCTACGAGCAGTACTTC.

This rearrangement joins TRBV27 to TRBJ2-7, with TRBD1 matching over 7 bases. CDR3 size: 15 residues. Germline values: CDR1 MNHEY, CDR2 SMNVEV (reference sequence). The trim removed 6 bases at V and 4 bases at J, leaving 12 bases unmatched. Here the CDR3 reads CASRPIPTGLYEQYF. The CDR3 DNA reads as TGTGCCAGCAGGCCGATCCCGACAGGGCTGTACGAGCAGTACTTC.

The chain has TRBV29-1 and TRBJ2-7; D call uncertain. The CDR3 has 12 residues. Germline V CDR1 and CDR2: SQVTM, ANQGSEA. Trimming removed 1 base from V and 2 bases from J, with 6 bases in between. The CDR3 spells CSVEGLTYEQYF. The CDR3 DNA sequence: TGCAGCGTTGAAGGGCTCACCTACGAGCAGTACTTC.

This chain connects TRBV6-4 to TRBJ2-1, with TRBD2 matching 7 bases. V was clipped by 6 bases and J by 7 bases; unmatched bases: 6. Germline-derived CDR1 and CDR2 are MRHNA and SNTAGT. This CDR3 contains 13 residues. CDR3 region: CASSATSLNEQFF. The CDR3 coding sequence is TGTGCCAGCAGCGCGACTAGCCTAAATGAGCAGTTCTTC.

A single count supports this clone. The chain recombines TRBV5-4 with TRBJ2-3, with D possibly being TRBD1 or TRBD2 (6 bases each). V dropped 0 bases and J dropped 5 bases, with 13 bases sitting between them. In germline, CDR1 is SGHNT, CDR2 YYREEE (reference sequence). The CDR3 has 15 amino acids. CDR3 coding DNA: TGTGCCAGCAGCTTGGTAGGGGGGCCTAAAGATACGCAGTATTTT. This gives the protein CASSLVGGPKDTQYF. Full variable domain (remainder filled in from reference TRBV5-4 and TRBJ2-3): ETGVTQSPTHLIKTRGQQVTLRCSSQSGHNTVSWYQQALGQGPQFIFQYYREEENGRGNFPPRFSGLQFPNYSSELNVNALELDDSALYLCASSLVGGPKDTQYFGPGTRLTVL.